The entry below gives a single T cell receptor beta chain sequence along with its context. The data derive from a study of T cells in Graves' hyperthyroidism and ophthalmopathy. RNA transcripts provided the source from which TCR beta CDR3 regions were amplified. Initially, a first-round RT-PCR of the TCR CDR3 employed the HTBI primer set. Each CDR3 protein is one row after TCRdb ran MiXCR on the multiplex PCR reads. The table has a few hundred thousand distinct CDR3 sequences, more than 15% seen once. CDR1 SQVTM and CDR2 ANQGSEA come from the germline V gene. The J segment lost 4 bases and the V segment lost 6 bases, leaving 4 bases of the junction unmatched. There are 12 residues in the CDR3.

Sequenced input: blood. The TCR sequence derives from a woman under 30 with Graves' ophthalmopathy. The V and J genes are TRBV29-1 and TRBJ1-2; 8 bases fit TRBD1. CDR3 amino acids: CSVGQGSYGYTF. DNA of the CDR3: TGCAGCGTAGGACAGGGATCCTATGGCTACACCTTC.